This T cell receptor beta chain came from a study of response to subunit inactivated influenza vaccine. General study points: Only a handful of new T cells, the authors suggested, are recruited with each seasonal influenza vaccination.

There are 11 residues in the CDR3. Germline V CDR1 and CDR2: LGHDT, YNNKEL (reference sequence). V was cut by 1 base and J by 5 bases, with 3 bases left in between. TCRdb re-called the RT-PCR reads with MiXCR, one entry per CDR3 protein. The table includes 700,000 to 800,000 distinct CDR3 sequences, less than 20% detected once. This clonotype has more than one count but fewer than ten. Its specificity is not known. The sequencing used PBMCs from blood, collected more than 4 days after vaccination. The TCR was taken from a man over 45 who received an inactivated influenza vaccine. The chain carries TRBV3-1 and TRBJ2-7; D is uncertain. In nucleotides, the CDR3 is TGTGCCAGCAGCCAAGCGCACGAGCAGTACTTC. This encodes CASSQAHEQYF.